This passage covers 5 T cell receptor beta chains from one sample sequenced in a study of T cells in Graves' hyperthyroidism and ophthalmopathy. Amplification of TCR beta CDR3 regions was performed using RNA transcripts as template. A first-round RT-PCR of the TCR CDR3 used the HTBI primer set. TCRdb analysed the multiplex PCR reads with MiXCR anew, one entry per CDR3 protein. Here the sample spans nearly 750,000 distinct CDR3 sequences, roughly a third being singletons. The sequenced material came from blood. The receptors come from a woman in her thirties or forties with Graves' hyperthyroidism.

At least ten counts were recorded for this clonotype. This CDR3 reads CASSVGTGDVEKLFF. For the CDR3, the DNA is TGTGCCAGCAGCGTCGGGACAGGGGACGTGGAAAAACTGTTTTTT. The chain combines TRBV9 with TRBJ1-4, with 10 nucleotides matching TRBD1. J lost 8 bases, V lost 2 bases, and 6 bases had no gene match. The germline V gene has CDR1 SGDLS and CDR2 YYNGEE. This CDR3 comprises 15 residues.

This clonotype was seen at least ten times. A much larger clone lies a single base off, so this may be a read error. The chain combines TRBV12-3 or TRBV12-4 with TRBJ1-5, with a tentative D call TRBD1 (5 bases). There are 14 residues in the CDR3. The CDR3 loop reads CASSGTGNNHPQHF. The CDR3 coding sequence is TGTGCCAGCAGTGGCACAGGTAACAATCATCCCCAGCATTTT.

The V and J genes are TRBV4-3 and TRBJ2-5; 7 bases map to TRBD2. The length of the CDR3 is 16 residues. Germline V gene lookup returns CDR1 LGHNA and CDR2 YSLEER. The V segment lost 4 bases and the J segment 2 bases; nucleotides outside the gene matches: 10. CDR3 residues: CASSRFREAEQETQYF. The CDR3 DNA sequence: TGCGCCAGCAGCCGGTTCCGGGAGGCGGAGCAAGAGACCCAGTACTTC.

There are a few counts of this clonotype. J is TRBJ1-2 and V is TRBV20-1, with D possibly being TRBD1 (5 bases). Deletions cut 6 bases from V and 2 bases from J, with 19 bases between. The CDR3 is made up of 15 amino acids. Germline CDR1 is DFQATT and CDR2 is SNEGSKA (reference sequence). Here the CDR3 reads CSAHPGAGRNYGYTF. In nucleotides, the CDR3 is TGCAGTGCCCACCCTGGGGCAGGGCGGAACTATGGCTACACCTTC.

This clonotype was counted a few times. This sequence joins TRBV4-3 and TRBJ2-7; TRBD2 might be the D (5 bases). This CDR3 has 16 residues. The germline V and J ends were trimmed by 0 bases and 0 bases, with 12 bases remaining between them. The germline V gene has CDR1 LGHNA and CDR2 YSLEER. The CDR3 DNA follows: TGCGCCAGCAGCCAAGACCGGGATTTTTCCTCCTACGAGCAGTACTTC. It translates to CASSQDRDFSSYEQYF.